These 7 T cell receptor beta chains share one sample of origin, sequenced in a study of OX40 agonist ivuxolimab in advanced cancers. Profiled with immunoSEQ multiplex PCR; TCRdb holds only in-frame clones, not every one. The table includes about 91,000 clones, around four fifths detected once. The sequences come from CD4+ or CD8+ T cells sorted from blood, collected in a trial of the OX40 agonist ivuxolimab. The receptors stem from an adult with an advanced solid tumor such as melanoma, head and neck, liver or kidney cancer.

The rearrangement links TRBV18 to TRBJ1-4, with TRBD1 matching 11 bases. CDR1 KGHSH and CDR2 LQKENI come from the germline V gene. This CDR3 spans 17 amino acids. The J segment lost 8 bases and the V segment lost 3 bases, leaving 11 bases of the junction unmatched. This CDR3 is CASSPTWTGGAREKLFF. The DNA for the CDR3 is TGTGCCAGCTCACCTACATGGACAGGGGGCGCAAGGGAAAAACTGTTTTTT.

This chain uses TRBV7-2 with TRBJ2-7, with D unclear. CDR3 length: 14 amino acids. V dropped 1 base and J dropped 1 base, with 8 bases sitting between them. Germline V CDR1 and CDR2: SGHTA, FQGNSA. This CDR3 reads CASSLDGRSYEQYF. As DNA, the CDR3 is TGTGCCAGCAGCTTAGATGGCCGATCCTACGAGCAGTACTTC.

J is TRBJ1-1 and V is TRBV7-6, with D uncertain. The germline V gene has CDR1 SGHVS and CDR2 FNYEAQ. CDR3 length: 14 amino acids. With 2 bases removed from V and 1 base from J, the gap between germline ends came to 8 bases. For the CDR3, the DNA is TGTGCCAGCAGCTTAACCCAGTGGAACACTGAAGCTTTCTTT. It codes for CASSLTQWNTEAFF.

The rearrangement joins TRBV7-2 to TRBJ1-5, with D maybe TRBD1 (5 bases). Trimming cost V 1 base and J 5 bases, with 15 bases left between them. CDR1 and CDR2 from the germline V gene are SGHTA and FQGNSA. CDR3 size: 16 residues. The CDR3 protein is CASSLGGSGRHQPQHF. CDR3 in DNA: TGTGCCAGCAGCTTAGGGGGTTCAGGGCGTCATCAGCCCCAGCATTTT.

The chain employs TRBV6-5 and TRBJ2-1, with D possibly being TRBD1 or TRBD2 (5 bases each). CDR1 is MNHEY and CDR2 is SVGAGI in the germline V gene. Trimming stripped 6 bases from V and 7 bases from J, with 19 bases between. The CDR3 loop spans 15 amino acids. The CDR3: CASRVTGTYFNEQFF. In DNA, the CDR3 is TGTGCCAGCAGAGTTACCGGGACCTACTTTAATGAGCAGTTCTTC.

The chain has TRBV19 and TRBJ1-1; TRBD1 aligns across 8 bases. V was clipped by 6 bases and J by 7 bases; unmatched bases: 10. CDR1 is LNHDA, CDR2 SQIVND, per germline (reference sequence). The CDR3 has 14 residues. In DNA form, the CDR3 reads TGTGCCAGTAGATTAGACAGGGGATTTGGTGAAGCTTTCTTT. Protein product: CASRLDRGFGEAFF.

This clone was seen just once. The rearrangement links TRBV2 to TRBJ2-5; D is undetermined. Germline CDR1 and CDR2: SNHLY and FYNNEI. Trimming removed 5 bases from V and 5 bases from J, with 18 bases in between. The CDR3 length is 15 residues. The CDR3 loop reads CASSQLSAPGETQYF. The CDR3 bases are TGTGCCAGCAGTCAACTCTCCGCTCCGGGCGAGACCCAGTACTTC.